Shown below are 15 T cell receptor beta chains from a single sample sequenced in a study of Graves' ophthalmopathy and Graves' hyperthyroidism. RNA transcripts served as template for amplifying TCR beta CDR3 sequences. A first-round RT-PCR used HTBI primers, followed by a second-round multiplex PCR. From the multiplex PCR reads, TCRdb called clonotypes with MiXCR, one entry per CDR3 protein. This table has a few hundred thousand distinct CDR3 sequences, 15% to 20% appearing once. Sequenced input: peripheral blood. Receptor source: an adult man with Graves' ophthalmopathy.

This clonotype was seen many times. The chain combines TRBV29-1 with TRBJ1-1; 7 bases align to TRBD1. Germline V CDR1 and CDR2: SQVTM, ANQGSEA. V lost 5 bases and J lost 1; bases outside the gene matches: 7. The CDR3 has 14 amino acids. The DNA for the CDR3 is TGCAGCGTTAAGACAGGGAGTACGAACACTGAAGCTTTCTTT. This translates into CSVKTGSTNTEAFF.

This clonotype was recorded at least ten times. The rearrangement uses TRBV7-9 and TRBJ2-7; D possibly corresponds to TRBD2 (5 bases). The CDR3 has 13 amino acids. Trimming removed 1 base at V and 7 bases at J, with 11 bases between. From germline, CDR1 is SEHNR and CDR2 FQNEAQ (reference sequence). Here the CDR3 reads CASSLGPGWEQYF. The CDR3 region has the DNA TGTGCCAGCAGCTTAGGACCGGGGTGGGAGCAGTACTTC.

This clonotype was detected ten times or more. The V call is TRBV11-2, the J call TRBJ1-3; D call uncertain. Trimming cost V 5 bases and J 1 base, with 9 bases left between them. Germline V gene data show CDR1 as SGHAT and CDR2 as FQNNGV. The CDR3 is 14 amino acids. The CDR3 DNA follows: TGTGCCAGCAGCCTCCGGGCGTCTGGAAACACCATATATTTT. This gives the protein CASSLRASGNTIYF. Using reference TRBV11-2 and TRBJ1-3 for the parts outside the CDR3, the full variable domain is EAGVAQSPRYKIIEKRQSVAFWCNPISGHATLYWYQQILGQGPKLLIQFQNNGVVDDSQLPKDRFSAERLKGVDSTLKIQPAKLEDSAVYLCASSLRASGNTIYFGEGSWLTVV.

The rearrangement links TRBV6-1 to TRBJ2-7; D unclear. The CDR3 length is 11 residues. Trimming left V 6 bases short and J 3 bases short, with 6 bases between. The germline gives CDR1 MNHNS, CDR2 SASEGT. The CDR3 nucleotides are TGTGCCAGCAGAACCATCTACGAGCAGTACTTC. Amino acid sequence: CASRTIYEQYF.

This clonotype has at least ten counts. V is TRBV18 and J is TRBJ1-1, with D uncertain. CDR1 and CDR2 (germline): KGHSH, LQKENI. CDR3 length equals 14 residues. Deletions cut 3 bases from V and 6 bases from J, with 14 bases between. CDR3 nucleotide sequence: TGTGCCAGCTCACCTTATGGGGAGAGGGCTGAAGCTTTCTTT. Residues: CASSPYGERAEAFF.

This clonotype was seen at least ten times. The genes are TRBV6-5 and TRBJ1-2; the D gene is possibly TRBD1 (5 bases). With 7 bases removed from V and 2 bases from J, the gap between germline ends came to 14 bases. The CDR3 is made up of 14 amino acids. The germline V gene encodes CDR1 MNHEY and CDR2 SVGAGI. CDR3 sequence: CASIRFRVNYGYTF. DNA of the CDR3: TGTGCCAGCATCAGGTTCAGGGTGAACTATGGCTACACCTTC.

The rearrangement uses TRBV12-3 or TRBV12-4 and TRBJ1-6, with a possible D match to TRBD1 (6 bases). The CDR3 has 16 amino acids. The V gene lost 6 bases and the J gene lost 0 bases, with 12 bases spanning the gap. The CDR3 spells CASSKGGFSYNSPLHF. The CDR3 DNA sequence: TGTGCCAGCAGCAAAGGGGGATTCTCCTATAATTCACCCCTCCACTTT.

At least ten counts were recorded for this clonotype. CDR3 nucleotides: TGTGCCAGCAGCCTCCTAGCGGGAGGGTCCGGGGAGCTGTTTTTT. It translates to CASSLLAGGSGELFF. V gene TRBV27 combines with J gene TRBJ2-2; 12 bases align to TRBD2. Germline trimming cut 6 bases from V and 6 bases from J; bases unmatched to any gene: 5. Germline V gene data show CDR1 as MNHEY and CDR2 as SMNVEV (reference sequence). The CDR3 runs to 15 residues.

Many counts were recorded for this clonotype. This sequence joins TRBV11-2 and TRBJ2-2; 10 bases are a match to TRBD1. CDR3 length: 16 amino acids. Germline-derived CDR1 and CDR2 are SGHAT and FQNNGV. With 4 bases clipped from V and 4 bases from J, the junction kept 6 bases outside the gene matches. The CDR3 DNA is TGTGCCAGCAGCTCCAGACAGGGGGCCACCACCGGGGAGCTGTTTTTT. Amino acid sequence: CASSSRQGATTGELFF.

The chain recombines TRBV2 with TRBJ2-5; no clear D gene. CDR1 is SNHLY, CDR2 FYNNEI, per germline. There are 10 residues in the CDR3. V shed 1 base and J shed 10 bases, with 4 bases lying between them. The CDR3: CASSEGFQYF. In nucleotides, the CDR3 is TGTGCCAGCAGTGAAGGGTTCCAGTACTTC.

The CDR3 region has the DNA TGTGCCAGCAAACGACCAGGTGCTACCTATGGCTACACCTTC. Translated, it gives CASKRPGATYGYTF. This rearrangement joins TRBV6-1 to TRBJ1-2; D unclear. This CDR3 is built from 14 residues. The V end was cut by 7 bases, the J end by 4 bases, with 16 bases between. In germline, CDR1 is MNHNS, CDR2 SASEGT.

This clonotype has ten or more counts. The genes are TRBV6-2 or TRBV6-3 and TRBJ2-3; D is perhaps TRBD2 (6 bases). CDR3 size: 14 residues. CDR1 is MNHEY, CDR2 SVGEGT, per germline. Trimming cost V 7 bases and J 3 bases, with 14 bases left between them. CDR3 bases: TGTGCCAGCAAGGGGAGGATGAGGACAGATACGCAGTATTTT. As protein: CASKGRMRTDTQYF.

This clonotype was observed many times. The CDR3 DNA is TGTGCCAGTAGGTTATCGGGTGTGTACACCGGGGAGCTGTTTTTT. It yields the protein CASRLSGVYTGELFF. This chain connects TRBV19 to TRBJ2-2; D is unclear. Germline CDR1 reads LNHDA; CDR2 reads SQIVND (reference sequence). Trimming removed 6 bases from V and 3 bases from J, with 14 bases in between. This CDR3 spans 15 amino acids.

Many counts were recorded for this clonotype. The chain links TRBV2 to TRBJ2-5; no clear D gene. With 2 bases removed from V and 1 base from J, the gap between germline ends came to 5 bases. CDR3 length: 13 amino acids. The V gene's germline CDR1 is SNHLY and CDR2 FYNNEI. The CDR3 region has the DNA TGTGCCAGCAGTGAAACAGCCCAAGAGACCCAGTACTTC. Its protein is CASSETAQETQYF.

This clonotype was seen ten or more times. V gene TRBV15 combines with J gene TRBJ1-5; the match to TRBD1 covers 7 bases. Germline values: CDR1 LNHNV, CDR2 YYDKDF (reference sequence). V was pared by 3 bases and J by 0 bases, with 2 bases of the junction left unmatched. This CDR3 spans 15 amino acids. The CDR3 sequence: CATSSRGLSNQPQHF. Here the CDR3 DNA reads TGTGCCACCAGCAGTAGGGGGCTTAGCAATCAGCCCCAGCATTTT.